This T cell receptor (beta chain) was identified in a study of blood T cell repertoires in COVID-19. Assay used: immunoSEQ multiplex PCR; TCRdb lists only in-frame clones, some missing. The profile shows about 26,000 clones, roughly 92% of them singletons. The clonotype originates from a human donor in a cohort sampled during active COVID-19. The source material was peripheral blood.

The CDR3 protein is CASSSTRLSLAEQFF. For the CDR3, the DNA is TGTGCCAGCAGCTCCACTCGACTATCTTTAGCTGAGCAGTTCTTC. The V and J genes are TRBV11-3 and TRBJ2-1; D may be TRBD2 (5 bases). The germline CDR1 and CDR2 sequences are SGHNT and YENEEA. CDR3 size: 15 residues. The V end was cut by 4 bases, the J end by 9 bases, with 19 bases between.